The sequence of this T cell receptor (beta chain) was determined in a study of monozygotic twins with cystic fibrosis. Overall study: Libraries were built from about 3 micrograms of fragmented DNA using about 16 PCR cycles. Study-wide results and limits: Median Simpson clonality of 0.0095 suggested naive T cells predominated. V usage most resembled the co-twin in 13 of 16 pairs.

This clone showed up just a few times. What it recognizes is unknown. The method was immunoSEQ multiplex PCR; TCRdb's version includes in-frame clones alone and lacks a portion of them. The sample has around 20,000 clones, roughly 89% seen once. Germline V gene lookup returns CDR1 MNHNS and CDR2 SASEGT. V lost 3 bases and J 1 base, leaving 9 bases between the germline ends. This CDR3 is built from 14 residues. V usage is TRBV6-1 and J usage is TRBJ1-1; D not certain. The source of this sequence is a girl aged 2-10 years with cystic fibrosis. Sequencing was performed on blood. The CDR3 DNA sequence: TGTGCCAGCAGTGATGGAGACGGGAACACTGAAGCTTTCTTT. Translation gives CASSDGDGNTEAFF.